This T cell receptor (beta chain) originates from a study of CD8+ T cells in alopecia areata. The V gene end was trimmed by 4 bases and the J gene end by 9 bases; junction bases not matched to a gene: 15. CDR3 length: 17 residues. Germline V lookup: CDR1 SEHNR, CDR2 FQNEAQ (reference sequence). Samples from alopecia areata patients were lesional scalp punch biopsies and peripheral blood. The sequencing template was cDNA reverse transcribed from extracted RNA. Some clones are missing from TCRdb's copy, which holds only in-frame ones; the method was immunoSEQ multiplex PCR. The sample has roughly 13,000 clones; under 60% are singletons.

The specimen was skin, collected at week 0. This sequence was found in a human donor with alopecia areata. The chain combines TRBV7-9 with TRBJ1-5; 10 nucleotides align to TRBD1. The CDR3 DNA reads as TGTGCCAGCAGCTCATTTGGGACAGGGGATTCTCCGCCGCCCCAGCATTTT. This translates into CASSSFGTGDSPPPQHF.